This T cell receptor (beta chain) was identified during a study of shared clonotypes between healthy human individuals. Study-level findings and limits: Clonotypes that were shared across a few donors made up around 4.6% of naive CD4 clonotypes. Rarefaction analysis demonstrated incomplete sorted-subset sequencing notwithstanding large depth.

Comment on this clone: Its antigen is unidentified. This CDR3 is also generated by other DNA sequences in the sample.

The assay ran at deep level. Data came from immunoSEQ multiplex PCR; TCRdb stores just in-frame clones and leaves some out. The sample lists about 2 million clones, about 95% occurring once. Deletions cut 2 bases from V and 0 bases from J, with 2 bases between. This CDR3 is 14 amino acids long. Per germline, CDR1 MNHEY and CDR2 SMNVEV (reference sequence). Naive CD8 cells were CD45RO-negative, positively selected for CCR7, excluding terminally differentiated effector memory CD45RA+ cells. Material for sequencing was naive CD8+ T cells sorted from blood. This clonotype originated in a man aged 18-30 years in good health. The chain uses TRBV27 and TRBJ2-6; D uncertain. The DNA of the CDR3 is TGTGCCAGCAGTTTAGTCTCTGGGGCCAACGTCCTGACTTTC. As protein: CASSLVSGANVLTF.